These 3 T cell receptor beta chains share one sample of origin, sequenced in a study of CD8+CD57+ T cells in acquired aplastic anemia (dated by TCRdb to between 2017 and 2018). The patients picked for sequencing were ones in whom flow cytometry had shown an expansion of CD8+CD57+ cells. TCRdb records Illumina HiSeq 2000 as the sequencer. Genomic DNA was used as template for profiling of TCR beta VDJ combinations and CDR3 sequences. Starting from the raw public reads, TCRdb applied fastp trimming at Q25, assembled clones with MiXCR and retained in-frame beta chains. A single entry per CDR3 protein holds the most common genes and DNA from its merged rows. The sample table shows over 150,000 distinct CDR3 sequences, and roughly two thirds are seen once. Jointly, the top ten make up approximately 50% of the sample. The sample taken for sequencing was sorted CD4+, CD8+, or CD8+CD57+ T cells (not recorded which) from PBMCs. The receptors stem from a human donor with aplastic anemia.

CDR3 loop: CASSFGTGFYEQYF. In DNA form, the CDR3 reads TGTGCCAGTAGTTTCGGGACAGGGTTCTACGAGCAGTACTTC. J is TRBJ2-7 and V is TRBV19, with 9 bases that match TRBD1. The V gene's germline CDR1 is LNHDA and CDR2 SQIVND (reference sequence). The junction had 5 bases not matched to a gene; V was cut back by 5 bases and J by 3 bases. CDR3 length equals 14 residues.

Details on this clonotype: This may be a read error: a much more frequent sequence differs by one nucleotide. The V gene is TRBV12-3 or TRBV12-4, the J gene TRBJ1-2; D unresolved. The germline V and J ends were trimmed by 3 bases and 6 bases, with 11 bases remaining between them. CDR3 length: 13 residues. CDR3 protein: CASSFPPQDGYTF. CDR3 DNA sequence: TGTGCCAGCAGTTTCCCCCCCCAGGATGGCTACACCTTC.

The chain employs TRBV19 and TRBJ2-1; tentatively, D is TRBD1 (6 bases). V was pared by 5 bases and J by 10 bases, with 12 bases between. Germline CDR1 is LNHDA and CDR2 is SQIVND (reference sequence). The CDR3 is 12 amino acids. The CDR3 region has the DNA TGTGCCAGTAGTCCCACCGGGACAGAGCAGTTCTTC. This sequence encodes CASSPTGTEQFF.